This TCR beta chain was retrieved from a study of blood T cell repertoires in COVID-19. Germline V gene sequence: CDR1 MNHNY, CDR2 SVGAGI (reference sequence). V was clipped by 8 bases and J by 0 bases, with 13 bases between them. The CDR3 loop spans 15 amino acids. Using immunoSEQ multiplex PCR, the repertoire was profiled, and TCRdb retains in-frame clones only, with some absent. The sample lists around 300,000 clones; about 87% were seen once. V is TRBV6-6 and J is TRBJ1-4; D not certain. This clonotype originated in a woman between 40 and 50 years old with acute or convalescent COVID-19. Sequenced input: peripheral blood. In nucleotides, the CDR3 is TGTGCCAGCCGACTGGGCGGGGCAACTAATGAAAAACTGTTTTTT. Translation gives CASRLGGATNEKLFF.